The source of this T cell receptor (beta chain) is a study of T cell repertoires in cytomegalovirus infection. Looking at the study overall: Indicated by public TCR beta signatures were CMV infection and matching HLA type.

V was pared by 4 bases and J by 2 bases, with 6 bases of the junction left unmatched. CDR1 is MGHRA and CDR2 is YSYEKL in the germline V gene. The length of the CDR3 is 16 residues. TCRdb re-called the reads with MiXCR, one entry per CDR3 protein. The sample has some 900,000 distinct CDR3 sequences; less than 35% are singletons. This clonotype was observed a handful of times. Its target is unknown. This receptor was taken from a human donor in good health (CMV status not recorded). Some clones in this sample may be carry-over from other donors' samples. The input for sequencing was cultured CD8+ T cells from PBMCs, taken from culture after CMV antigen stimulation. The chain recombines TRBV4-1 with TRBJ2-4; 9 bases are shared with TRBD1. The CDR3 DNA is TGCGCCAGCAGCCCCCGACAGGGGGATACCAAAAACATTCAGTACTTC. Protein product: CASSPRQGDTKNIQYF.